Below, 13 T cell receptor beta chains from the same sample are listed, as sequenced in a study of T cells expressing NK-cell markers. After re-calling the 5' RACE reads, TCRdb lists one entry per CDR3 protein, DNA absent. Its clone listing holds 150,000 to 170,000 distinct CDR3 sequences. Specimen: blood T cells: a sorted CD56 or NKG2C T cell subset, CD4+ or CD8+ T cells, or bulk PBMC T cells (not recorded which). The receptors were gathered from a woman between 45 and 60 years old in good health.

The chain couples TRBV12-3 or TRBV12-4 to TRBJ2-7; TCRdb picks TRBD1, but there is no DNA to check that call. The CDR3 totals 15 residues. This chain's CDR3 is CASSFDRGGPYEQYF.

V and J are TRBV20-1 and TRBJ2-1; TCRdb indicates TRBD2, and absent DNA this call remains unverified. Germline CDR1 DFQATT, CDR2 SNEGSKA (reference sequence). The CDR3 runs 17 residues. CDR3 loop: CSARGDPRGRDYNEQFF.

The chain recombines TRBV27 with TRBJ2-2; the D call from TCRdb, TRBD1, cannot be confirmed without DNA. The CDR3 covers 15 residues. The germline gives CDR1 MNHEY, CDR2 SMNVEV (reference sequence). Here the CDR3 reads CASSPGQGSTGELFF.

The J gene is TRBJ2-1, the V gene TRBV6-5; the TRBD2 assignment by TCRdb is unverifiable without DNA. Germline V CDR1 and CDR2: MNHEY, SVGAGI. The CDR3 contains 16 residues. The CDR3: CASRPPLADSYNEQFF.

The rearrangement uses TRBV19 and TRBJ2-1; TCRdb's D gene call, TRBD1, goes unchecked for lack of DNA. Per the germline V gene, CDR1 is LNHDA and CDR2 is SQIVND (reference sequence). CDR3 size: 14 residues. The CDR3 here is CASNSGLSYNEQFF.

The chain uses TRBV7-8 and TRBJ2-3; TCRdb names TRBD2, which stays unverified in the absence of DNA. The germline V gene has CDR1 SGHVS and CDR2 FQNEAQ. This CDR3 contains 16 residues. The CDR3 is CASSWDPGGGTDTQYF.

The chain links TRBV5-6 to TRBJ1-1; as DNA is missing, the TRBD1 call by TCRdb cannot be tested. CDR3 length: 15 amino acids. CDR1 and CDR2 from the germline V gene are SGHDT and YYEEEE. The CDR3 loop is CASSPKQGWNTEAFF. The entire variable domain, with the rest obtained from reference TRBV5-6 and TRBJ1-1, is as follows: DAGVTQSPTHLIKTRGQQVTLRCSPKSGHDTVSWYQQALGQGPQFIFQYYEEEERQRGNFPDRFSGHQFPNYSSELNVNALLLGDSALYLCASSPKQGWNTEAFFGQGTRLTVV.

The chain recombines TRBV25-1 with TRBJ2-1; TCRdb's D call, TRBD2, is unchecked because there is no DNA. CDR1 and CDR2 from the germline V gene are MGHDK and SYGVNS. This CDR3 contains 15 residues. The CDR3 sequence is CASSEGLAVYNEQFF.

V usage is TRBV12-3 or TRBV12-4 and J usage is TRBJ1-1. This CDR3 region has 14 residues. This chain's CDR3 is CASRTTHLNTEAFF.

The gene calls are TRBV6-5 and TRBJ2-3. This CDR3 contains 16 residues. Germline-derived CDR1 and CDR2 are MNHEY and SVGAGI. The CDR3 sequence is CASRSRVWSQADTQYF.

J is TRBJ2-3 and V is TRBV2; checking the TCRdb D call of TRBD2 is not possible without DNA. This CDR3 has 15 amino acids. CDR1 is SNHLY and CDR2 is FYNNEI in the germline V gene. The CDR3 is CAAVYPGLNTDTQYF.

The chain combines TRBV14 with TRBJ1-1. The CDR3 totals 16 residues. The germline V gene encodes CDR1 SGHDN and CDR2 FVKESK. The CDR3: CASSEIWAGGDTEAFF.

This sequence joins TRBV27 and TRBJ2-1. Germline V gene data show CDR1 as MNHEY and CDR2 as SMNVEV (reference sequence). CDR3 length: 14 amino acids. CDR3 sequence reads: CASSSDITYNEQFF.